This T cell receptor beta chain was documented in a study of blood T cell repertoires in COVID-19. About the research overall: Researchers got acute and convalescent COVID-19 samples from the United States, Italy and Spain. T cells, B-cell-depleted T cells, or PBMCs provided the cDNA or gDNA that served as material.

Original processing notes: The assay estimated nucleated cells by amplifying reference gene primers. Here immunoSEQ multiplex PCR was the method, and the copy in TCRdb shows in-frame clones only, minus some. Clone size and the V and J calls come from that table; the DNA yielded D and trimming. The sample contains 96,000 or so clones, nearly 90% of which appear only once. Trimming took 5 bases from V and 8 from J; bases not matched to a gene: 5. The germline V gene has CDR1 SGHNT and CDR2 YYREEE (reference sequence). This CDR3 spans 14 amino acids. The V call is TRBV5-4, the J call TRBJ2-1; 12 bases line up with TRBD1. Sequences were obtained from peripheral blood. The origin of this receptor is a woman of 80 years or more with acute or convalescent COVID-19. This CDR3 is CASSPGQGAYEQFF. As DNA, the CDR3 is TGTGCCAGCAGTCCGGGACAGGGGGCCTATGAGCAGTTCTTC.